The 4 T cell receptor beta chains in this list originate from one sample, sequenced in a study of OX40 agonist ivuxolimab in advanced cancers. TCRdb's table, derived via immunoSEQ multiplex PCR, lists solely in-frame clones and lacks some. The table lists about 72,000 clones, around nine tenths of them singletons. The sample in question was CD4+ or CD8+ T cells sorted from blood, obtained in a trial of the OX40 agonist ivuxolimab. The receptors come from an adult with an advanced solid tumor such as melanoma, head and neck, liver or kidney cancer.

This clone was picked up one time. The DNA for the CDR3 is TGTGCCAGCAGTTTAATGGGCGGGGGGACCTACGAGCAGTACTTC. Protein product: CASSLMGGGTYEQYF. This chain joins TRBV27 and TRBJ2-7; 8 bases align to TRBD2. In germline, CDR1 is MNHEY, CDR2 SMNVEV (reference sequence). The CDR3 is 15 amino acids. J was trimmed by 2 bases and V by 2 bases; bases with no gene match: 5.

V is TRBV7-9 and J is TRBJ2-7, with 9 bases identical to TRBD1. The CDR3 is 16 amino acids. Trimming took 5 bases from V and 5 from J; bases not matched to a gene: 13. The germline gives CDR1 SEHNR, CDR2 FQNEAQ (reference sequence). In DNA, the CDR3 is TGTGCCAGCAGCCAACATCTCGCCGGGACAGGGCACGAGCAGTACTTC. This translates into CASSQHLAGTGHEQYF.

The rearrangement links TRBV5-5 to TRBJ1-2, with TRBD1 identical over 7 bases. From germline, CDR1 is SGHKS and CDR2 YYEKEE (reference sequence). With 1 base clipped from V and 5 bases from J, the junction kept 5 bases outside the gene matches. This CDR3 is built from 14 residues. This CDR3 reads CASSLSQGGYGYTF. CDR3 coding DNA: TGTGCCAGCAGCTTGAGCCAGGGGGGATATGGCTACACCTTC.

This chain joins TRBV6-5 and TRBJ1-1, with a tentative D call TRBD1 (5 bases). Germline CDR1 is MNHEY and CDR2 is SVGAGI. The V end lost 5 bases, the J end lost 4 bases, and 17 bases lay between the germline ends. The CDR3 is 15 residues long. The CDR3 bases are TGTGCCAGCAGTGCGACTCAGGGCTGGACCACTGAAGCTTTCTTT. Translation: CASSATQGWTTEAFF.